The 17 T cell receptor beta chains below all came from one sample that was sequenced in a study of OX40 agonist ivuxolimab in advanced cancers. Clones were read by immunoSEQ multiplex PCR, and TCRdb kept only the in-frame ones, dropping some. The sample yields some 80,000 clones, roughly 90% seen once. The material was CD4+ or CD8+ T cells sorted from blood, obtained in a trial of the OX40 agonist ivuxolimab. These receptors were collected from an adult with an advanced solid tumor such as melanoma, head and neck, liver or kidney cancer.

Here the CDR3 reads CASTPWDRAGYTF. DNA of the CDR3: TGTGCCAGCACCCCTTGGGACAGGGCCGGCTACACCTTC. The rearrangement joins TRBV6-1 to TRBJ1-2, with TRBD1 matching 9 bases. This CDR3 spans 13 amino acids. V shed 7 bases and J 8 bases; nucleotides not matched to a gene: 8. CDR1 is MNHNS and CDR2 is SASEGT in the germline V gene.

This CDR3 is CASSKGQTYTDTQYF. The CDR3 nucleotides read TGTGCCAGCAGCAAGGGACAGACATACACAGATACGCAGTATTTT. This sequence joins TRBV11-2 and TRBJ2-3; 7 bases fit TRBD1. In germline, CDR1 is SGHAT, CDR2 FQNNGV. V shed 5 bases and J 2 bases; nucleotides not matched to a gene: 7. This CDR3 region has 15 residues.

This chain links TRBV5-4 with TRBJ2-7; D possibly matches TRBD1 or TRBD2 (5 bases each). Trimming shortened V by 3 bases and J by 3 bases, and 13 bases separated the two germline ends. Per the germline V gene, CDR1 is SGHNT and CDR2 is YYREEE (reference sequence). This CDR3 region has 14 residues. This CDR3 reads CASSSGTASYEQYF. The DNA for the CDR3 is TGTGCCAGCAGCTCCGGGACGGCCAGCTACGAGCAGTACTTC.

The CDR3 nucleotides are TGTGCCATCAGTGAGTCGAAAGGAGTAGAGAGCAATCAGCCCCAGCATTTT. Protein product: CAISESKGVESNQPQHF. This chain joins TRBV10-3 and TRBJ1-5; no definite D call. V lost 0 bases, J lost 1 base, and 13 bases lay in between. This CDR3 has 17 residues. Per the germline V gene, CDR1 is ENHRY and CDR2 is SYGVKD.

The chain is built from TRBV27 and TRBJ1-2, with 9 positions matching TRBD1. The CDR3 runs 16 residues. Germline-derived CDR1 and CDR2 are MNHEY and SMNVEV (reference sequence). Losses at the gene ends were 5 bases for V and 8 bases for J; bases not matched to a gene: 15. The CDR3 here is CASSRLGTTGGRGYTF. CDR3 nucleotide sequence: TGTGCCAGCAGTCGCTTGGGGACCACAGGGGGCCGGGGCTACACCTTC.

The V and J genes are TRBV10-3 and TRBJ2-3; D unresolved. Trimming removed 3 bases at V and 0 bases at J, with 7 bases between. Germline assignment: CDR1 ENHRY and CDR2 SYGVKD. The CDR3 spans 14 residues. The CDR3 spells CAISDLMSTDTQYF. DNA of the CDR3: TGTGCCATCAGTGATCTAATGAGCACAGATACGCAGTATTTT.

This chain connects TRBV20-1 to TRBJ2-7; no definite D call. The CDR3 covers 11 residues. From germline, CDR1 is DFQATT and CDR2 SNEGSKA (reference sequence). CDR3 nucleotide sequence: TGCTCCCCCCGGAACTCCTACGAGCAGTACTTC. It codes for CSPRNSYEQYF.

The chain joins TRBV6-5 to TRBJ1-5, with D unclear. Germline V gene data show CDR1 as MNHEY and CDR2 as SVGAGI. Trimming removed 5 bases from V and 0 bases from J, with 11 bases in between. The length of the CDR3 is 15 residues. CDR3: CASSPRTYSNQPQHF. The CDR3 DNA is TGTGCCAGCAGTCCCAGGACCTATAGCAATCAGCCCCAGCATTTT.

This clone has only one observation. The V call is TRBV11-3, the J call TRBJ2-1, with no clear D. Germline CDR1 is SGHNT and CDR2 is YENEEA. This CDR3 spans 12 amino acids. With 0 bases removed from V and 10 bases from J, the gap between germline ends came to 7 bases. The CDR3: CASSLEMGEQFF. The CDR3 DNA follows: TGTGCCAGCAGCTTAGAGATGGGGGAGCAGTTCTTC.

The chain carries TRBV19 and TRBJ2-7; tentatively, D is TRBD2 (7 bases). Germline lookup yields CDR1 LNHDA and CDR2 SQIVND (reference sequence). The CDR3 runs to 15 residues. Trimming shortened V by 6 bases and J by 3 bases, and 18 bases separated the two germline ends. The CDR3 loop reads CASSDVRGGVYEQYF. CDR3 DNA: TGTGCCAGTAGCGATGTCAGGGGAGGGGTCTACGAGCAGTACTTC.

The chain has TRBV11-2 and TRBJ1-2; D unresolved. Trimming removed 4 bases at V and 4 bases at J, with 16 bases between. Germline CDR1 and CDR2: SGHAT and FQNNGV. The CDR3 consists of 15 residues. Written as DNA, the CDR3 is TGTGCCAGCAGCTCCATCTCAAGCCCCCCCTATGGCTACACCTTC. It is translated as CASSSISSPPYGYTF.

The V call is TRBV6-5, the J call TRBJ1-2; TRBD1 aligns across 11 bases. There are 15 residues in the CDR3. Germline V lookup: CDR1 MNHEY, CDR2 SVGAGI. With 6 bases clipped from V and 4 bases from J, the junction kept 7 bases outside the gene matches. The CDR3: CASRGQGAAPYGYTF. CDR3 nucleotides: TGTGCCAGCAGAGGACAGGGGGCGGCTCCCTATGGCTACACCTTC.

This clone was picked up one time. This chain connects TRBV5-1 to TRBJ1-2, with D unresolved. Germline assignment: CDR1 SGHRS and CDR2 YFSETQ. The length of the CDR3 is 13 residues. Deletions cut 0 bases from V and 2 bases from J, with 5 bases between. Here the CDR3 DNA reads TGCGCCAGCAGCTTGGCGTCCAACTATGGCTACACCTTC. It is translated as CASSLASNYGYTF.

The chain combines TRBV30 with TRBJ1-2; no reliable D call. The CDR3 is 13 residues long. The germline V and J ends were trimmed by 0 bases and 5 bases, with 10 bases remaining between them. In germline, CDR1 is GTSNPN, CDR2 SVGIG (reference sequence). This CDR3 reads CAWSVTGSYGYTF. As DNA, the CDR3 is TGTGCCTGGAGTGTAACGGGATCGTATGGCTACACCTTC.

J is TRBJ2-6 and V is TRBV7-3; D gene uncertain. The CDR3 totals 17 residues. Germline CDR1 SGHTA, CDR2 FQGTGA. Trimming removed 3 bases from V and 0 bases from J, with 12 bases in between. CDR3 protein: CASSLAPQSSGANVLTF. The CDR3 DNA sequence: TGTGCCAGCAGCTTGGCCCCTCAGTCCTCTGGGGCCAACGTCCTGACTTTC.

V usage is TRBV9 and J usage is TRBJ2-3; D possibly matches TRBD1 or TRBD2 (5 bases each). Trimming shortened V by 4 bases and J by 6 bases, and 15 bases separated the two germline ends. This CDR3 has 14 amino acids. From germline, CDR1 is SGDLS and CDR2 YYNGEE. CDR3 in amino acids: CASSPGTVMDTQYF. The CDR3 DNA reads TGTGCCAGCAGCCCAGGGACCGTGATGGATACGCAGTATTTT.

This chain joins TRBV11-3 and TRBJ2-1; D gene uncertain. This CDR3 is 13 amino acids long. V was clipped by 3 bases and J by 13 bases, with 16 bases between them. The germline gives CDR1 SGHNT, CDR2 YENEEA. The CDR3 bases are TGTGCCAGCAGCTTGGGAATCAGGATGGAACAGTTCTTC. This encodes CASSLGIRMEQFF.